This passage covers 11 T cell receptor beta chains from one sample sequenced in a study of somatic mutations in cytotoxic T cells in rheumatoid arthritis. The protocol was immunoSEQ multiplex PCR, while the TCRdb copy is restricted to in-frame clones and leaves out a portion. The sample shows 27,000 or so clones, around 86% of them seen only once. The material sequenced was CD8+ T cells sorted from blood. The source is an adult with rheumatoid arthritis.

The chain joins TRBV4-1 to TRBJ2-7; D may be TRBD1 (5 bases). V gave up 0 bases and J gave up 0 bases, with 12 bases separating them. The germline CDR1 and CDR2 sequences are MGHRA and YSYEKL. The CDR3 contains 16 residues. The CDR3 region is CASSQDSNRFSYEQYF. Written as DNA, the CDR3 is TGCGCCAGCAGCCAAGATAGTAACAGGTTCTCCTACGAGCAGTACTTC.

This chain uses TRBV18 with TRBJ2-5; D uncertain. V was clipped by 2 bases and J by 4 bases, with 8 bases between them. This CDR3 is 13 amino acids long. CDR1 is KGHSH and CDR2 is LQKENI in the germline V gene. CDR3 nucleotide sequence: TGTGCCAGCTCACCAGCCTATTTAGAGACCCAGTACTTC. Its protein is CASSPAYLETQYF.

V usage is TRBV5-1 and J usage is TRBJ2-3; D gene uncertain. V was cut by 5 bases and J by 1 base, with 8 bases left in between. The germline V gene has CDR1 SGHRS and CDR2 YFSETQ. This CDR3 contains 13 residues. CDR3 residues: CASRAPGTDTQYF. In DNA form, the CDR3 reads TGCGCCAGCAGGGCCCCCGGCACAGATACGCAGTATTTT.

The gene calls are TRBV11-3 and TRBJ1-6, with 11 bases lining up with TRBD1. CDR3 length: 13 amino acids. Germline CDR1 and CDR2: SGHNT and YENEEA. Trimming took 8 bases from V and 10 from J; bases not matched to a gene: 4. CDR3 in amino acids: CASGQGAMSPLHF. CDR3 nucleotide sequence: TGTGCCAGCGGACAGGGGGCTATGTCACCCCTCCACTTT. Drawing the rest from reference TRBV11-3 and TRBJ1-6, the complete variable domain is EAGVVQSPRYKIIEKKQPVAFWCNPISGHNTLYWYLQNLGQGPELLIRYENEEAVDDSQLPKDRFSAERLKGVDSTLKIQPAELGDSAVYLCASGQGAMSPLHFGNGTRLTVT.

In this sample, this clone turned up once. The chain recombines TRBV7-7 with TRBJ2-5; weak D call: TRBD2 (6 bases). The CDR3 is made up of 15 amino acids. Germline V CDR1 and CDR2: SSHAT, FNYEAQ (reference sequence). V was pared by 3 bases and J by 0 bases, with 11 bases between. The CDR3 sequence: CASSLKEGYQETQYF. CDR3 coding DNA: TGTGCCAGCAGCTTGAAGGAGGGTTACCAAGAGACCCAGTACTTC.

This chain connects TRBV6-1 to TRBJ2-7, with TRBD1 matching 9 bases. There are 16 residues in the CDR3. Germline V gene lookup returns CDR1 MNHNS and CDR2 SASEGT. V lost 0 bases, J lost 3 bases, and 6 bases stayed unmatched. This CDR3 reads CASSEAPRTGVYEQYF. As DNA, the CDR3 is TGTGCCAGCAGTGAAGCGCCTAGGACAGGGGTCTACGAGCAGTACTTC.

The chain recombines TRBV6-6 with TRBJ1-3; D perhaps matches TRBD1 (5 bases). Germline assignment: CDR1 MNHNY and CDR2 SVGAGI (reference sequence). Trimming took 4 bases from V and 0 from J, leaving 7 bases between them. The CDR3 spans 14 residues. The CDR3 region is CASSSDSSGNTIYF. DNA for the CDR3: TGTGCCAGCAGTTCTGACAGCTCTGGAAACACCATATATTTT.

This chain uses TRBV2 with TRBJ2-7; D tentatively reads TRBD1 or TRBD2 (5 bases each). This CDR3 region has 11 residues. Trimming took 7 bases from V and 6 from J, leaving 10 bases between them. Germline CDR1 and CDR2: SNHLY and FYNNEI. For the CDR3, the DNA is TGTGCCAGCAAGTCCGGGGCCGAGCAGTACTTC. It specifies CASKSGAEQYF.

The CDR3 nucleotides read TGTGCCAGCAGCTCCGACAGCTACAATGAGCAGTTCTTC. Its translation: CASSSDSYNEQFF. The chain couples TRBV11-3 to TRBJ2-1; a weak D match, TRBD1 (5 bases). Deletions cut 4 bases from V and 3 bases from J, with 7 bases between. The V gene's germline CDR1 is SGHNT and CDR2 YENEEA. The CDR3 loop spans 13 amino acids.

The chain couples TRBV4-1 to TRBJ2-7, with 9 bases aligning to TRBD2. Trimming took 3 bases from V and 3 from J; bases not matched to a gene: 6. The CDR3 spans 15 residues. In germline, CDR1 is MGHRA, CDR2 YSYEKL. DNA for the CDR3: TGCGCCAGCAGCCAGTCTAGCGGGGACTACTACGAGCAGTACTTC. This codes for CASSQSSGDYYEQYF.

The rearrangement joins TRBV6-1 to TRBJ2-7; 7 bases agree with TRBD1. The CDR3 sequence is 13 residues long. The V and J ends lost 10 bases and 0 bases, in that order; junction bases with no gene match: 6. Germline V lookup: CDR1 MNHNS, CDR2 SASEGT. The CDR3 spells CATAGTVSYEQYF. The CDR3 DNA reads as TGTGCCACCGCCGGGACAGTCTCCTACGAGCAGTACTTC.